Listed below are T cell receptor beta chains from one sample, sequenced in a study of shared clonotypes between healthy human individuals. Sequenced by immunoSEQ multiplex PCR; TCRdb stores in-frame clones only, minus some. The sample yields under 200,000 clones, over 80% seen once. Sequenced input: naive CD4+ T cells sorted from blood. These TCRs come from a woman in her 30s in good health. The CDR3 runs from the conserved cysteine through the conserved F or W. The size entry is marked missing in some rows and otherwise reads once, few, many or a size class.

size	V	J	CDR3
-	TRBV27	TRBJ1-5	CASSPGTGVQPQHF
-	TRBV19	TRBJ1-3	CASRAGAGGNTIYF
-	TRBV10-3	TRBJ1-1	CAISTEMNTEAFF
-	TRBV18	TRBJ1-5	CASSPGQGSEQPQHF
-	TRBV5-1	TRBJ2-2	CASSLFVPANTGELFF
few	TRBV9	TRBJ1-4	CASSVDGQDNEKLFF
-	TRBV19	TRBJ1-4	CASSRTATNEKLFF
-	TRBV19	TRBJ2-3	CASSIDRAGGPDTQYF
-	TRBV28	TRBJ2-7	CASTVASTGYEQYF
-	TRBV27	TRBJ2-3	CASSLTGLAGGLTDTQYF
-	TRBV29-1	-	CSVEVIFGHEQYF
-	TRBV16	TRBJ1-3	CASSQVPISGNTIYF
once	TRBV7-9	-	CASSSGGGAGGNYEQYF
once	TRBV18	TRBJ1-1	CASSLRDINTEAFF
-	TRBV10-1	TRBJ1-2	CASSRDRQGDGYTF
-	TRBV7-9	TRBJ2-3	CASSQTPTSTDTQYF
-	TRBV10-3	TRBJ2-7	CAISVEDSSYEQYF
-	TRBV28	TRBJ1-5	CASSFLSSLNQPQHF
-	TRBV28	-	CASSLAGAAYEQYF
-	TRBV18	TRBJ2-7	CASSSDTSGTGEQYF
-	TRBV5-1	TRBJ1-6	CASSPTRGSNSPLHF
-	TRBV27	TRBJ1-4	CASSLSGENEKLFF
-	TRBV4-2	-	CASSQGQDTSYEQYF
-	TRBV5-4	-	CASSLTGTGSNEQYF
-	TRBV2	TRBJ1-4	CASSSGQRGTNEKLFF
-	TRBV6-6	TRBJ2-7	CASSYEGLAGNEQYF
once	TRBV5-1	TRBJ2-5	CASSLGQGASVETQYF